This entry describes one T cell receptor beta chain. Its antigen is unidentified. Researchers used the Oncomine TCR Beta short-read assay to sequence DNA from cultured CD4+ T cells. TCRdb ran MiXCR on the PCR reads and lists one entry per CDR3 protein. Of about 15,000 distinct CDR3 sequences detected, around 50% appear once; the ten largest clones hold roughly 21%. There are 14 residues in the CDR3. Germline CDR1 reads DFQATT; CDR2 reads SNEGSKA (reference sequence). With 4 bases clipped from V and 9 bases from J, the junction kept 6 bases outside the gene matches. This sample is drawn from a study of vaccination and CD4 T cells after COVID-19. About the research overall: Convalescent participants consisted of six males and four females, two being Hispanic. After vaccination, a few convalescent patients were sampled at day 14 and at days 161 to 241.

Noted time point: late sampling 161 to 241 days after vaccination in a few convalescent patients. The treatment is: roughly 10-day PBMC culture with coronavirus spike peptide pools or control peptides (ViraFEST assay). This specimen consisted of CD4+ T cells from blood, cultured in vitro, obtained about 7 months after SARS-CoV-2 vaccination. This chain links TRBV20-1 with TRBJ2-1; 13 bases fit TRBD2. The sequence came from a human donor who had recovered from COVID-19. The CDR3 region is CSATLAGGQGEQFF. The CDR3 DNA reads TGCAGTGCTACACTAGCGGGAGGGCAGGGTGAGCAGTTCTTC.